A single sample is the source of the 22 T cell receptor beta chains below, sequenced in a study of blood T cell repertoires in COVID-19. Here immunoSEQ multiplex PCR was the method, and the copy in TCRdb shows in-frame clones only, minus some. Among tens of thousands of clones listed, roughly 77% were seen once. Sequencing was performed on peripheral blood. These receptors were taken from a man in his fifties or sixties with active or convalescent COVID-19.

This chain connects TRBV10-3 to TRBJ2-3; 7 nucleotides line up with TRBD1. With V trimmed by 3 bases and J by 0 bases, 3 bases remained unmatched. The CDR3 consists of 15 residues. Germline-derived CDR1 and CDR2 are ENHRY and SYGVKD. The CDR3 loop reads CAISDGTASTDTQYF. The DNA for the CDR3 is TGTGCCATCAGTGATGGGACAGCTAGCACAGATACGCAGTATTTT.

This clone was detected once. The V and J genes are TRBV5-4 and TRBJ1-2, with TRBD1 matching 7 bases. After removal of 3 bases from V and 7 bases from J, the junction contained 18 bases not matched to a gene. The CDR3 has 17 amino acids. Germline V gene sequence: CDR1 SGHNT, CDR2 YYREEE (reference sequence). The CDR3 nucleotides are TGTGCCAGCAGCTCCCGGGACAGCGAAGTTGGCGCTGGTGGCTACACCTTC. This sequence encodes CASSSRDSEVGAGGYTF.

This rearrangement joins TRBV7-2 to TRBJ2-5; D call uncertain. In germline, CDR1 is SGHTA, CDR2 FQGNSA. V shed 0 bases and J shed 6 bases, with 8 bases lying between them. This CDR3 region has 13 residues. The CDR3 spells CASSLALAQTQYF. The CDR3 bases are TGTGCCAGCAGCTTAGCGCTGGCCCAGACCCAGTACTTC. Full variable domain (rest looked up from reference TRBV7-2 and TRBJ2-5): GAGVSQSPSNKVTEKGKDVELRCDPISGHTALYWYRQSLGQGLEFLIYFQGNSAPDKSGLPSDRFSAERTGGSVSTLTIQRTQQEDSAVYLCASSLALAQTQYFGPGTRLLVL.

The DNA for the CDR3 is TGTGCCAGTACCAGTCGGAGTTACCAAGAGACCCAGTACTTC. Its protein is CASTSRSYQETQYF. This chain uses TRBV19 with TRBJ2-5; D gene unclear. The CDR3 is made up of 14 amino acids. The germline V gene encodes CDR1 LNHDA and CDR2 SQIVND (reference sequence). V lost 7 bases, J lost 0 bases, and 12 bases lay in between.

The chain uses TRBV5-4 and TRBJ1-3; 9 bases match TRBD1. This CDR3 has 18 residues. The V gene's germline CDR1 is SGHNT and CDR2 YYREEE (reference sequence). After removal of 2 bases from V and 1 base from J, the junction contained 10 bases not matched to a gene. The chain's CDR3 is CASSFDRGGLSSGNTIYF. The CDR3 DNA is TGTGCCAGCAGCTTTGACAGGGGGGGCCTAAGTTCTGGAAACACCATATATTTT.

This clone occurred a few times. V gene TRBV5-4 combines with J gene TRBJ2-7; D may be TRBD1 (5 bases). Trimming removed 4 bases from V and 8 bases from J, with 13 bases in between. Per germline, CDR1 SGHNT and CDR2 YYREEE (reference sequence). The CDR3 contains 12 residues. CDR3 sequence (DNA): TGTGCCAGCAGCAAGACAGTCTGCAAGCAGTACTTC. Protein sequence: CASSKTVCKQYF.

The V and J genes are TRBV30 and TRBJ1-6; a weak D match, TRBD1 (5 bases). The length of the CDR3 is 14 residues. The V gene lost 3 bases and the J gene lost 9 bases, with 15 bases spanning the gap. Germline V gives CDR1 GTSNPN, CDR2 SVGIG (reference sequence). The CDR3 nucleotides read TGTGCCTGGAGGCCCCCAGGGTTTGGTTCACCCCTCCACTTT. This encodes CAWRPPGFGSPLHF. The full variable domain, its missing parts supplied by reference TRBV30 and TRBJ1-6, is SQTIHQWPATLVQPVGSPLSLECTVEGTSNPNLYWYRQAAGRGLQLLFYSVGIGQISSEVPQNLSASRPQDRQFILSSKKLLLSDSGFYLCAWRPPGFGSPLHFGNGTRLTVT.

The sample holds one count of this clone. The chain recombines TRBV7-2 with TRBJ2-7, with D possibly TRBD1 on 5 matching bases. Germline V gene data show CDR1 as SGHTA and CDR2 as FQGNSA. This CDR3 region has 13 residues. The V gene lost 7 bases and the J gene lost 2 bases, with 12 bases spanning the gap. Here the CDR3 reads CASKKGDTYEQYF. CDR3 DNA: TGTGCCAGCAAAAAAGGGGATACCTACGAGCAGTACTTC.

This clone was recorded once. The genes are TRBV7-3 and TRBJ2-7, with 13 bases that match TRBD2. The trim removed 5 bases at V and 3 bases at J, leaving 7 bases unmatched. The CDR3 is 16 amino acids. CDR1 and CDR2 (germline): SGHTA, FQGTGA. The chain's CDR3 is CASSVRLAGGGYEQYF. CDR3 in DNA: TGTGCCAGCAGCGTCCGACTAGCGGGGGGAGGCTACGAGCAGTACTTC.

The sample holds one count of this clone. The J gene is TRBJ2-1, the V gene TRBV5-4, with D possibly TRBD2 on 5 matching bases. The CDR3 is 13 amino acids. Per the germline V gene, CDR1 is SGHNT and CDR2 is YYREEE (reference sequence). The V and J ends lost 3 bases and 6 bases respectively, with 10 bases between them. In DNA form, the CDR3 reads TGTGCCAGCAGCTACTGGGCGGGCAATGAGCAGTTCTTC. Amino acid sequence: CASSYWAGNEQFF.

The sample holds one count of this clone. The chain carries TRBV11-2 and TRBJ2-4; possible D gene TRBD2, 5 bases. Trimming cost V 3 bases and J 6 bases, with 9 bases left between them. The germline V gene has CDR1 SGHAT and CDR2 FQNNGV. The CDR3 is 13 amino acids. CDR3 residues: CASSFVGRNIQYF. In DNA form, the CDR3 reads TGTGCCAGCAGCTTCGTGGGGAGAAACATTCAGTACTTC.

The table lists this clone with a few counts. The chain has TRBV14 and TRBJ2-2; 8 bases are a match to TRBD2. Germline assignment: CDR1 SGHDN and CDR2 FVKESK. CDR3 length: 18 amino acids. The V and J ends lost 0 bases and 5 bases, in that order; junction bases with no gene match: 11. This chain's CDR3 is CASSQDWGGLGGTGELFF. The CDR3, as DNA: TGTGCCAGCAGCCAAGATTGGGGGGGACTAGGCGGAACCGGGGAGCTGTTTTTT.

The chain combines TRBV24-1 with TRBJ2-5; the match to TRBD1 covers 8 bases. CDR1 and CDR2 (germline): KGHDR, SFDVKD. After removal of 4 bases from V and 2 bases from J, the junction contained 8 bases not matched to a gene. The CDR3 extends over 16 amino acids. CDR3 DNA sequence: TGTGCCACCAGTGACTCAGGGGGCCCGGGGCAAGAGACCCAGTACTTC. Translation: CATSDSGGPGQETQYF.

This chain links TRBV9 with TRBJ1-5; 8 bases are shared with TRBD1. The CDR3 contains 16 residues. The J segment lost 1 base and the V segment lost 4 bases, leaving 7 bases of the junction unmatched. Germline V gene sequence: CDR1 SGDLS, CDR2 YYNGEE. CDR3 bases: TGTGCCAGCAGCCCTGGGACAGGAAGGAGCAATCAGCCCCAGCATTTT. It codes for CASSPGTGRSNQPQHF.

This chain uses TRBV19 with TRBJ1-1; D remains unclear. CDR3 length: 14 amino acids. The V end lost 7 bases, the J end lost 0 bases, and 12 bases lay between the germline ends. Germline V lookup: CDR1 LNHDA, CDR2 SQIVND (reference sequence). CDR3 DNA sequence: TGTGCCAGTACCTCCTACCGCTTGAACACTGAAGCTTTCTTT. The encoded protein is CASTSYRLNTEAFF.

The rearrangement joins TRBV18 to TRBJ1-1; D is unclear. V lost 3 bases and J lost 6, with 14 bases in between. The germline V gene encodes CDR1 KGHSH and CDR2 LQKENI. The CDR3 loop spans 14 amino acids. CDR3 bases: TGTGCCAGCTCACCCACACCCGAGCGCGCTGAAGCTTTCTTT. This gives the protein CASSPTPERAEAFF. The full variable domain, rest sourced from reference TRBV18 and TRBJ1-1, is NAGVMQNPRHLVRRRGQEARLRCSPMKGHSHVYWYRQLPEEGLKFMVYLQKENIIDESGMPKERFSAEFPKEGPSILRIQQVVRGDSAAYFCASSPTPERAEAFFGQGTRLTVV.

The chain links TRBV14 to TRBJ2-7, with 7 bases fitting TRBD2. Germline trimming cut 11 bases from V and 0 bases from J; bases unmatched to any gene: 4. This CDR3 has 12 amino acids. Germline CDR1 is SGHDN and CDR2 is FVKESK. In DNA form, the CDR3 reads TGTGCCCGGCGGGGGAGCTCCTACGAGCAGTACTTC. Its translation: CARRGSSYEQYF.

This clone was seen only a few times. This chain uses TRBV3-1 (or the pseudogene TRBV3-2) with TRBJ2-7; no reliable D call. The CDR3 contains 15 residues. The V end lost 4 bases, the J end lost 0 bases, and 13 bases lay between the germline ends. Per the germline V gene, CDR1 is LGHDT and CDR2 is YNNKEL (reference sequence). The CDR3 nucleotides read TGTGCCAGCAGCCGAAGGATACAGAGCTCCTACGAGCAGTACTTC. Translated, it gives CASSRRIQSSYEQYF.

This clone showed up just once. This sequence joins TRBV19 and TRBJ1-1, with a weak D call TRBD1 (5 bases). V was cut by 7 bases and J by 7 bases, with 16 bases left in between. This CDR3 is 13 amino acids long. CDR1 LNHDA and CDR2 SQIVND come from the germline V gene (reference sequence). In DNA form, the CDR3 reads TGTGCCAGTATCTTAGGGGCAGGTAATGAAGCTTTCTTT. Translated, it gives CASILGAGNEAFF.

The chain recombines TRBV4-3 with TRBJ1-6; weak D call: TRBD1 (5 bases). The germline V gene has CDR1 LGHNA and CDR2 YSLEER. The CDR3 consists of 16 residues. V lost 0 bases to trimming and J lost 7 bases, with 13 bases between them. The CDR3 bases are TGCGCCAGCAGCCAAGAGGCGACAGCAAACAATTCACCCCTCCACTTT. Translated: CASSQEATANNSPLHF.

The gene calls are TRBV19 and TRBJ1-5; 7 nucleotides line up with TRBD1. The CDR3 is 16 amino acids. Germline-derived CDR1 and CDR2 are LNHDA and SQIVND (reference sequence). V lost 10 bases, J lost 4 bases, and 16 bases stayed unmatched. The CDR3 coding sequence is TGTGCCACCCGGGACAGAAGTTCGGTGGGGAATCAGCCCCAGCATTTT. This sequence encodes CATRDRSSVGNQPQHF.

The chain uses TRBV9 and TRBJ1-1; D call uncertain. The CDR3 loop spans 15 amino acids. The V end was cut by 4 bases, the J end by 3 bases, with 16 bases between. Germline values: CDR1 SGDLS, CDR2 YYNGEE. The CDR3 coding sequence is TGTGCCAGCAGCCCAACCCGAGCGCGGGACACTGAAGCTTTCTTT. Translated: CASSPTRARDTEAFF.